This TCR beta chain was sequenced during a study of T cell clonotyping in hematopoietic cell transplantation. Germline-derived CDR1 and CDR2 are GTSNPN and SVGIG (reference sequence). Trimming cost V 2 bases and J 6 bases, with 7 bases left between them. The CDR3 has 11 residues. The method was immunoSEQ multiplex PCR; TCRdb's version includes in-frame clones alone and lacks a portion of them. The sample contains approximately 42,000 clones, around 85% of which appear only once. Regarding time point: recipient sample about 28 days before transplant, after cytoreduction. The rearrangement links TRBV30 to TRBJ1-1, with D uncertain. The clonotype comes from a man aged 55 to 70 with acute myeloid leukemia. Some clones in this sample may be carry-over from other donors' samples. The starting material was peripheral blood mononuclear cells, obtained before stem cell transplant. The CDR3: CAWSLAAEAFF. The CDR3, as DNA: TGTGCCTGGAGTCTTGCGGCTGAAGCTTTCTTT.